This T cell receptor beta chain was observed in a study of control samples from healthy donors and cancer patients. The germline CDR1 and CDR2 sequences are GTSNPN and SVGIG (reference sequence). Trimming shortened V by 8 bases and J by 4 bases, and 18 bases separated the two germline ends. The CDR3 has 14 residues. Profiling relied on immunoSEQ multiplex PCR, and the TCRdb table lists in-frame clones only, not all of them. In the table there are 100,000 to 150,000 clones, around nine tenths of which are singletons. This clonotype was obtained from a man aged 35 to 55 in good health. The specimen was blood. This sequence joins TRBV30 and TRBJ1-3; a possible D gene is TRBD1 (5 bases). The CDR3 bases are TGTGCCGGTCAGGTAGGGGTGGAAGGAAACACCATATATTTT. The encoded protein is CAGQVGVEGNTIYF.